Listed here is a single T cell receptor (beta chain). Its specific antigen is unknown. No much larger clonotype is one base removed from it; base qualities were not supplied. These data belong to a study of T cell repertoires in cytomegalovirus infection (dated by TCRdb to the late 2010s). The study in broad terms: Recently identified HLA-C-restricted CMV epitopes, whose presentation resists viral immunomodulation, were targeted by peptide stimulations together with well-studied HLA-B-restricted epitopes. Donor HLA type was relevant to the analysis, as public TCR beta signatures indicated carriage of CMV infection together with the matching HLA type. Broader findings and caveats from the paper: In both this cohort and an independent roughly 330-donor cohort, the cumulative frequency of public TCR beta family members distinguished carriers of CMV infection plus the relevant HLA type. The ex vivo response was dominated by HLA-C-restricted CMV-specific TCR beta clonotypes, which also provided the single most frequent clonotype in two of eight donors.

The CDR3 spans 15 residues, from the cysteine through the phenylalanine. The CDR3 DNA has 45 bases and is translated from base 1. Per the germline V gene (reference sequence), SGHNT is the CDR1 and YYREEE is the CDR2. Relative to germline, V is 4 bases shorter and J is 4 bases shorter, with 15 bases between their ends. Interpreted using the paper, the treatment or condition label stands for: in vitro stimulation with specific CMV peptide epitopes to enrich CMV-specific T cells. The sample was run on an Illumina HiSeq 1500. TCRdb trimmed public reads at Q25 via fastp, called clones via MiXCR and kept in-frame beta chains. When rows share a CDR3 protein, they turn into one entry using the most common DNA and genes. For this sample there are hundreds of thousands of distinct CDR3 sequences; 33% appear just once. Approximately 18% of the sample is taken by the ten largest.

The sequence is built from TRBV5-4 and TRBJ1-3; the D gene cannot be named for sure. The receptor was isolated from a human donor in good health (CMV status not recorded). Some clones in this sample may be carry-over from other donors' samples. This material consisted of cultured PBMCs, taken from culture after CMV antigen stimulation. At the DNA level, the sequence is TGTGCCAGCAGCCCAGGCGGGTTCAGGGGAAACACCATATATTTT. Translated, it reads CASSPGGFRGNTIYF. Supplemented by the reference TRBV5-4 and TRBJ1-3 proteins around the CDR3, the complete variable domain is ETGVTQSPTHLIKTRGQQVTLRCSSQSGHNTVSWYQQALGQGPQFIFQYYREEENGRGNFPPRFSGLQFPNYSSELNVNALELDDSALYLCASSPGGFRGNTIYFGEGSWLTVV.